This is a list of T cell receptor beta chains from one sample in a study of T cell responses to AZD1222 COVID-19 vaccine. The assay was immunoSEQ multiplex PCR, and TCRdb's table has in-frame clones only and misses some. The repertoire includes about 94,000 clones, approximately 90% of them detected once, and 13% sits in the top ten. The source material was peripheral blood, sampled on day 0 of AZD1222 vaccination. The receptors shown here come from an adult in good health. Both conserved end residues are part of each CDR3. The D gene is left open where the match is weak. Size tells how often a clone was seen (once, few, many) or the class of an expanded clone, and some rows leave it out.

j_call | d_call | clone_size | v_call | cdr3_nt | cdr3_aa
TRBJ1-6 | . | . | TRBV7-8 | TGTGCCAGCAACGCACTTGCTGGCGGATATAATTCACCCCTCCACTTT | CASNALAGGYNSPLHF
TRBJ1-5 | TRBD1 | . | TRBV3-1/TRBV3-2 | TGTGCCAGCAGCCGGACAGGGTCCAATCAGCCCCAGCATTTT | CASSRTGSNQPQHF
TRBJ2-3 | . | . | TRBV19 | TGTGCCAGTTCAGAAAACACAGATACGCAGTATTTT | CASSENTDTQYF
TRBJ1-3 | . | . | TRBV7-3 | TGTGCCAGCAGCTTAACCGGCTCTGGAAACACCATATATTTT | CASSLTGSGNTIYF
TRBJ1-3 | . | once | TRBV24-1 | TGTGCCACCAGTGACCGAGAGCAGGTTCTCTCTGGAAACACCATATATTTT | CATSDREQVLSGNTIYF
TRBJ1-2 | TRBD1 | . | TRBV6-5 | TGTGCCAGCAGGGGGACAGGGCATGGCTACACCTTC | CASRGTGHGYTF
TRBJ1-3 | . | . | TRBV25-1 | TGTGCCAGCAGTGAATATATGGGGGGTACTGGAAACACCATATATTTT | CASSEYMGGTGNTIYF
TRBJ1-1 | . | . | TRBV6-5 | TGTGCCAGCAGTTCTAACACTGAAGCTTTCTTT | CASSSNTEAFF
TRBJ1-4 | . | . | TRBV3-1/TRBV3-2 | TGTGCCAGCAGCCCGACCAACCGGGGGATCGGGGGAAAACTGTTTTTT | CASSPTNRGIGGKLFF
TRBJ2-3 | . | . | TRBV5-5 | TGTGCCAGCAGCCGGGGACCCTCCCCTATCACAGATACGCAGTATTTT | CASSRGPSPITDTQYF
TRBJ1-4 | . | . | TRBV4-1 | TGCGCCAGCAGCCGCTTACGGGCAGCAACTAATGAAAAACTGTTTTTT | CASSRLRAATNEKLFF
TRBJ2-7 | TRBD1 | . | TRBV25-1 | TGTGCCAGCAGTGTCCGGACAGGAGCCTACGAGCAGTACTTC | CASSVRTGAYEQYF
TRBJ2-7 | . | . | TRBV12-3/TRBV12-4 | TGTGCCAGCAGTCCATCCTACGAGCAGTACTTC | CASSPSYEQYF
TRBJ2-7 | . | few | TRBV6-5 | TGTGCCAGCAGGGTCACAGGTTACGAGCAGTACTTC | CASRVTGYEQYF
TRBJ2-3 | . | . | TRBV9 | TGTGCCAGCAGCGTAGGAGGGCCCCCAGATACGCAGTATTTT | CASSVGGPPDTQYF
TRBJ1-2 | TRBD1 | . | TRBV12-3/TRBV12-4 | TGTGCCAGCAGTACGGACAGGGTGGGAGGCTACACCTTC | CASSTDRVGGYTF
TRBJ2-2 | TRBD1 | . | TRBV5-1 | TGCGCCAGCAGCTCAGGACAGGGCGGGGAGCTGTTTTTT | CASSSGQGGELFF
TRBJ1-2 | TRBD1 | . | TRBV18 | TGTGCCAGCTCGGGGACAGGGAACTATGGCTACACCTTC | CASSGTGNYGYTF
TRBJ1-1 | . | . | TRBV19 | TGTGCCAGTACTAGCGGTCGGTTGCGGACTGAAGCTTTCTTT | CASTSGRLRTEAFF
TRBJ1-5 | . | . | TRBV29-1 | TGCAGCGTCACGGGTGGGGCGGGTCAGCCCCAGCATTTT | CSVTGGAGQPQHF
TRBJ2-7 | TRBD1 | . | TRBV30 | TGTGCCTGGAGTGTAACGGGACAGGGCCTGGAGCAGTACTTC | CAWSVTGQGLEQYF
TRBJ2-7 | TRBD1 | . | TRBV6-2/TRBV6-3 | TGTGCCAGCAGTTACGATGGGCTGACAGGGCCCCAGTACTTC | CASSYDGLTGPQYF
TRBJ2-5 | . | once | TRBV6-2/TRBV6-3 | TGTGCCAGCAGCCCTCAAGAGACCCAGTACTTC | CASSPQETQYF
TRBJ2-1 | . | . | TRBV5-1 | TGCGCCAGCAGCTGGGGGGTGACGGTCTCCTACAATGAGCAGTTCTTC | CASSWGVTVSYNEQFF
TRBJ2-7 | TRBD2 | . | TRBV27 | TGTGCCAGCAGTTTAAGACTAGCGGGACACCACGAGCAGTACTTC | CASSLRLAGHHEQYF
TRBJ1-1 | . | . | TRBV3-1/TRBV3-2 | TGTGCCAGCAGCCAAGATCGGGGGGTTAGGGCTTTCTTT | CASSQDRGVRAFF
TRBJ1-2 | TRBD1 | . | TRBV18 | TGTGCCAGCTCACCACTTACAGGGGATGGCTACACCTTC | CASSPLTGDGYTF
TRBJ1-5 | . | . | TRBV7-3 | TGTGCCAGCAGCTTAACGGGGGGGAGTGATCAGCCCCAGCATTTT | CASSLTGGSDQPQHF
TRBJ2-1 | TRBD2 | . | TRBV2 | TGTGCCAGCAGTGCGGTGAGCGGGGGGGTGAATGAGCAGTTCTTC | CASSAVSGGVNEQFF
TRBJ1-6 | . | . | TRBV28 | TGTGCCAGCAGTTTGGGGACAACCTCGGGGAGGGGGTTTAATTCACCCCTCCACTTT | CASSLGTTSGRGFNSPLHF
TRBJ1-5 | . | . | TRBV28 | TGTGCCAGCAAGTTCAATCTTCAGCCCCAGCATTTT | CASKFNLQPQHF
TRBJ2-1 | TRBD1 | . | TRBV3-1/TRBV3-2 | TGTGCCAGCAGCCAACCGACAGGGGTCCGCAATGAGCAGTTCTTC | CASSQPTGVRNEQFF
TRBJ1-5 | TRBD1 | once | TRBV19 | TGTGCCAGTAGTATAGTGGGGACAGGGGTCAATCAGCCCCAGCATTTT | CASSIVGTGVNQPQHF
TRBJ1-1 | . | . | TRBV28 | TGTGCCAGCAGTACCGTTAGCTACCCCGGGCCCCCTTTT | CASSTVSYPGPPF
TRBJ1-2 | TRBD1 | . | TRBV27 | TGTGCCAGCAGTTTAAGGACAGGGGACTATGGCTACACCTTC | CASSLRTGDYGYTF
TRBJ2-3 | TRBD1 | . | TRBV7-8 | TGTGCCAGCAGCGCTCCGGGACAGGAATCAGATACGCAGTATTTT | CASSAPGQESDTQYF